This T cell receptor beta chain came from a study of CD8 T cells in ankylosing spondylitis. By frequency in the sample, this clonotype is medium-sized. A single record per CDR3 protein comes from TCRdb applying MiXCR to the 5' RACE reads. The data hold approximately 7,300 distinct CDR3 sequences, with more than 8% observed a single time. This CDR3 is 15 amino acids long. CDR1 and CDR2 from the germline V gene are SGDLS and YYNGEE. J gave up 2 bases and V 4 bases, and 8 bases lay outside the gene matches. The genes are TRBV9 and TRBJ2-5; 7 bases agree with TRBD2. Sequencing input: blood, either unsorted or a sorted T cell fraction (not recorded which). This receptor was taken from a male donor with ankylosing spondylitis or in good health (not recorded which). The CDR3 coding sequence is TGTGCCAGCAGCCCCGGGACTACCTCGCAAGAGACCCAGTACTTC. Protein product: CASSPGTTSQETQYF. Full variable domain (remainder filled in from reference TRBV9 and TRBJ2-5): DSGVTQTPKHLITATGQRVTLRCSPRSGDLSVYWYQQSLDQGLQFLIQYYNGEERAKGNILERFSAQQFPDLHSELNLSSLELGDSALYFCASSPGTTSQETQYFGPGTRLLVL.